A selection of T cell receptor beta chains follows, all from one sample in a study of identical twins. One entry per CDR3 protein results from TCRdb running MiXCR on the 5' RACE reads. The sample has 450,000 or so distinct CDR3 sequences; approximately 17% are singletons. The sample consisted of naive T cells sorted from blood. Receptor source: a man over 45 in good health. CDR3s include the opening cysteine and the closing phenylalanine or tryptophan. D genes are given only for firm matches. Not all rows give a size; the values are once, few, many and, for expanded clones, a class.

v_gene: TRBV12-3/TRBV12-4; d_gene: TRBD1; abundance: few; CDR3aa: CASSLASLRDRARNTQYF
v_gene: TRBV5-1; d_gene: .; abundance: many; CDR3aa: CASSLGPTTEAFF
v_gene: TRBV29-1; d_gene: .; abundance: many; CDR3aa: CSVEYETQYF
v_gene: TRBV20-1; d_gene: .; abundance: few; CDR3aa: CSARPGGGKTQYF
v_gene: TRBV7-2; d_gene: .; abundance: few; CDR3aa: CASSPLHSYNEQFF
v_gene: TRBV4-3; d_gene: .; abundance: .; CDR3aa: CASSQEAGTGELFF
v_gene: TRBV6-2/TRBV6-3; d_gene: .; abundance: .; CDR3aa: CASSYSARGNQPQHF
v_gene: TRBV4-3; d_gene: TRBD2; abundance: few; CDR3aa: CASSQDAQLAVPRFEQFF
v_gene: TRBV20-1; d_gene: TRBD1; abundance: .; CDR3aa: CSASGQGNTDTQYF
v_gene: TRBV7-3; d_gene: .; abundance: few; CDR3aa: CASSPGTSETQYF
v_gene: TRBV30; d_gene: TRBD2; abundance: once; CDR3aa: CACSTLAGGGNEQFF
v_gene: TRBV20-1; d_gene: .; abundance: few; CDR3aa: CSVGGRGEKLFF
v_gene: TRBV4-3; d_gene: .; abundance: few; CDR3aa: CASSQDPGSPLHF
v_gene: TRBV4-2; d_gene: .; abundance: few; CDR3aa: CASSRDLGRAVNEQFF
v_gene: TRBV2; d_gene: .; abundance: .; CDR3aa: CASCGPPKETQYF
v_gene: TRBV12-3/TRBV12-4; d_gene: .; abundance: few; CDR3aa: CASSSRSWVPADTQYF
v_gene: TRBV12-3/TRBV12-4; d_gene: .; abundance: few; CDR3aa: CASSPFGSSYNEQFF
v_gene: TRBV7-3; d_gene: .; abundance: .; CDR3aa: CASSLKGPSHYNGELFF
v_gene: TRBV29-1; d_gene: .; abundance: many; CDR3aa: CSVEDGKADTQYF
v_gene: TRBV3-1; d_gene: .; abundance: few; CDR3aa: CASSQGGGPGTEAFF
v_gene: TRBV20-1; d_gene: TRBD1; abundance: few; CDR3aa: CSASAGQGFYGYTF
v_gene: TRBV7-9; d_gene: .; abundance: .; CDR3aa: CASALAGDTQYF
v_gene: TRBV12-3/TRBV12-4; d_gene: .; abundance: few; CDR3aa: CASSLGPPGVYEQYF
v_gene: TRBV5-1; d_gene: .; abundance: many; CDR3aa: CASSLWGDTEAFF
v_gene: TRBV6-2/TRBV6-3; d_gene: .; abundance: few; CDR3aa: CASNDSPRGYTF
v_gene: TRBV7-2; d_gene: TRBD2; abundance: .; CDR3aa: CASSYTSGSHNEQFF
v_gene: TRBV9; d_gene: TRBD2; abundance: many; CDR3aa: CASSVVAGGTDTQYF
v_gene: TRBV27; d_gene: .; abundance: .; CDR3aa: CASSFLGGHSYNEQFF
v_gene: TRBV30; d_gene: .; abundance: .; CDR3aa: CAWSGPPYSYNEQFF
v_gene: TRBV5-6; d_gene: .; abundance: .; CDR3aa: CASSEGRSGWQFF
v_gene: TRBV11-2; d_gene: TRBD1; abundance: .; CDR3aa: CASSLQGASEAFF
v_gene: TRBV16; d_gene: .; abundance: .; CDR3aa: CASSQSMIYEQYF
v_gene: TRBV4-3; d_gene: .; abundance: many; CDR3aa: CASSHLDRNTEAFF
v_gene: TRBV7-2; d_gene: .; abundance: many; CDR3aa: CASSLTEITNYGYTF
v_gene: TRBV7-9; d_gene: .; abundance: few; CDR3aa: CASQGPRGGELFF
v_gene: TRBV7-6; d_gene: TRBD1; abundance: .; CDR3aa: CASSSTGVPYNEQFF